This TCR beta chain was recorded in a study of shared clonotypes between healthy human individuals. As to this clone: At one end the junction does not follow the germline gene, possibly because of a read error.

Repertoires were generated with immunoSEQ multiplex PCR, while TCRdb's copy carries only in-frame clones and drops some. The table lists some 2 million clones, about 95% of them singletons. The sequencing input was naive CD4+ T cells sorted from blood. Subset indicated: CD45RA+ positively selected. This TCR derives from a man between 18 and 35 years old in good health.

CDR3 nucleotide sequence: TGTGCCAGCAGCCCGGGAGGGGTCTCCAACGAGCAGTACTTC. It is translated as CASSPGGVSNEQYF. This chain links TRBV7-3 with TRBJ2-7; 8 bases match TRBD2. There are 14 residues in the CDR3. The V gene's germline CDR1 is SGHTA and CDR2 FQGTGA.